This paragraph covers one T cell receptor (beta chain) sequence. The target antigen is unknown. The data belong to a study of cytomegalovirus exposure and HLA in healthy donors. Study-level information: Later analysis reported that the approximately 120 validation repertoires shared the platform of the roughly 700 first-cohort repertoires.

J was trimmed by 5 bases and V by 4 bases; bases with no gene match: 19. The CDR3 is 19 amino acids. Germline-derived CDR1 and CDR2 are SGHDN and FVKESK. Here immunoSEQ multiplex PCR was the method, and the copy in TCRdb shows in-frame clones only, minus some. The table shows 120,000 or so clones, with approximately 88% occurring only once. Study-level findings and limits: As confirmed in vitro, three CMV-associated chains were specific for CMV antigens. Some public TCRs appeared in many individuals, while most sequences were rare. In a later analysis, first-cohort TCR clusters were found to tend to co-occur in the 130 or so validation repertoires.

The chain links TRBV14 to TRBJ1-1; 10 bases line up with TRBD1. Specimen: PBMCs. The clonotype was recovered from a man between 18 and 29 years old in good health and CMV-seronegative. The CDR3 region has the DNA TGTGCCAGCAGCCCGGGACGCTGGGGGACAGGGGTAAGATGGACTGAAGCTTTCTTT. Translation gives CASSPGRWGTGVRWTEAFF.